This record concerns one TCR beta chain sequence. The record originates from a study of blood T cell repertoires in COVID-19. Study-level background: The cDNA or gDNA used as material had been derived from T cells, B-cell-depleted T cells, or PBMCs.

Germline CDR1 MNHEY, CDR2 SMNVEV (reference sequence). The length of the CDR3 is 15 residues. The V end was cut by 2 bases, the J end by 6 bases, with 11 bases between. Clones were read by immunoSEQ multiplex PCR, and TCRdb kept only the in-frame ones, dropping some. The data show tens of thousands of clones, around 86% seen once. The receptor was derived from a human donor in a cohort sampled during active COVID-19. The donor label of this sample is uncertain. The rearrangement joins TRBV27 to TRBJ1-6; D is uncertain. The sample taken for sequencing was peripheral blood. CDR3 nucleotides: TGTGCCAGCAGTTTAGCGTATATTCCTAATTCACCCCTCCACTTT. Translated, it gives CASSLAYIPNSPLHF.